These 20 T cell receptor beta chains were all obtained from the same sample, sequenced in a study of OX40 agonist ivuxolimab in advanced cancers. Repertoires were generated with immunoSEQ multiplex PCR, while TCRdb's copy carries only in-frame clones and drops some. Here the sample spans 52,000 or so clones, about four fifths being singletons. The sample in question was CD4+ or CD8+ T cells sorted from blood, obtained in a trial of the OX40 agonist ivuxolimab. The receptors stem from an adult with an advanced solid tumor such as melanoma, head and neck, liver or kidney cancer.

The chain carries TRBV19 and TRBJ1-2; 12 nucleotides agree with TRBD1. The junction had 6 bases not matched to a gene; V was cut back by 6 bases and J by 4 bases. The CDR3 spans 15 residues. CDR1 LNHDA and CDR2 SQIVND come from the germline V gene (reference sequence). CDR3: CASSRDRGLGYGYTF. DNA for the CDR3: TGTGCCAGTAGCCGGGACAGGGGGCTGGGCTATGGCTACACCTTC.

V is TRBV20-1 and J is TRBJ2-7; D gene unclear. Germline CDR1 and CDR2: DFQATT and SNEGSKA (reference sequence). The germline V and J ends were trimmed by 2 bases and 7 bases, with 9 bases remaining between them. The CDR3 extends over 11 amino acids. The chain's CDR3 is CSARLLEEQYF. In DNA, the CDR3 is TGCAGTGCTAGACTTCTTGAAGAGCAGTACTTC.

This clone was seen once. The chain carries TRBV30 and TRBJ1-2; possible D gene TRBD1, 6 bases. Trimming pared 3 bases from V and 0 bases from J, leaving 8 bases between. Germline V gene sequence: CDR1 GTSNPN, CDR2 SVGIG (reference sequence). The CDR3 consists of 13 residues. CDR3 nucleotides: TGTGCCTGGAGACAGGGAGCTAACTATGGCTACACCTTC. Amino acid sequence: CAWRQGANYGYTF.

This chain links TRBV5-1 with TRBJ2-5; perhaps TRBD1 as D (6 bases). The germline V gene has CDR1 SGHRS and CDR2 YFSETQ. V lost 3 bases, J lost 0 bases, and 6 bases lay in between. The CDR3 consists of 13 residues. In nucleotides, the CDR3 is TGCGCCAGCAGCTGGACAGACCAAGAGACCCAGTACTTC. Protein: CASSWTDQETQYF. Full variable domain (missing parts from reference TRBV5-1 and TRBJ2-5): KAGVTQTPRYLIKTRGQQVTLSCSPISGHRSVSWYQQTPGQGLQFLFEYFSETQRNKGNFPGRFSGRQFSNSRSEMNVSTLELGDSALYLCASSWTDQETQYFGPGTRLLVL.

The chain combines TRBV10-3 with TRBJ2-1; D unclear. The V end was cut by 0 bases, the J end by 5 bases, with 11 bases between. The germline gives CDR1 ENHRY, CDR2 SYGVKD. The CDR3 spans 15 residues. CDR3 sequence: CAISESIRSDNEQFF. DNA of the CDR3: TGTGCCATCAGTGAGTCGATTCGGAGTGACAATGAGCAGTTCTTC.

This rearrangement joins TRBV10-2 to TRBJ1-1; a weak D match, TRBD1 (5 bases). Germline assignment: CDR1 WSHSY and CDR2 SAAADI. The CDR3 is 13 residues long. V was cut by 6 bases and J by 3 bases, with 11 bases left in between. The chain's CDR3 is CASRDIRDTEAFF. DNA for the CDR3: TGCGCCAGCAGGGACATCAGAGACACTGAAGCTTTCTTT.

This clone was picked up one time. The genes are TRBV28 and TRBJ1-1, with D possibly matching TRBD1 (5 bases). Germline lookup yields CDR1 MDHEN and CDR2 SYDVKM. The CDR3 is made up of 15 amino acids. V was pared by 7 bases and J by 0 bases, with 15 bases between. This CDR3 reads CASTGGGIMNTEAFF. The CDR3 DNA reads TGTGCCAGCACCGGGGGGGGGATAATGAACACTGAAGCTTTCTTT.

DNA for the CDR3: TGCGCCAGCAGCCCCTCCGGACAGGGGCATCAGCCCCAGCATTTT. Translation: CASSPSGQGHQPQHF. This sequence joins TRBV5-1 and TRBJ1-5, with TRBD1 identical over 9 bases. The CDR3 is made up of 15 amino acids. CDR1 and CDR2 (germline): SGHRS, YFSETQ. J was trimmed by 5 bases and V by 4 bases; bases with no gene match: 7.

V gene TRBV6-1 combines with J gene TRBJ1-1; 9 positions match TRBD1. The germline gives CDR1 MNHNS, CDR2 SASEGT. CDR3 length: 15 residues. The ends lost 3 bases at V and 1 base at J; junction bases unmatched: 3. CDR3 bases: TGTGCCAGCAGTGAGATGGGACAGGGGAACACTGAAGCTTTCTTT. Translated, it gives CASSEMGQGNTEAFF.

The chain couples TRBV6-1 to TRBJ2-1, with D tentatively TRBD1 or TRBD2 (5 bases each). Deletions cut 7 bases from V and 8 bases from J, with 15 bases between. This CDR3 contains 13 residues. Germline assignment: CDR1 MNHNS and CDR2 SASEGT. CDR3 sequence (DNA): TGTGCCAGCACCACAGAGGGACCGCATGAGCAGTTCTTC. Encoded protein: CASTTEGPHEQFF.

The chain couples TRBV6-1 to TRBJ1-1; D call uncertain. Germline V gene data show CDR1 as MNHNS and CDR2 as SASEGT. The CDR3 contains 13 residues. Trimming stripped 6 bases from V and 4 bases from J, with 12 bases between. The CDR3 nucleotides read TGTGCCAGCAGCTCAAGAGGTTTCACTGAAGCTTTCTTT. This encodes CASSSRGFTEAFF.

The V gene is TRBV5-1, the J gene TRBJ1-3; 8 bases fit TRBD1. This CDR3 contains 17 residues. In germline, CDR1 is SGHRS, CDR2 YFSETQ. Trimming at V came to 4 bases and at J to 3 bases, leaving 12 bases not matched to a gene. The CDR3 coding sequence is TGCGCCAGCAGCCGACAACCCGGACAGGGCTATGGAAACACCATATATTTT. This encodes CASSRQPGQGYGNTIYF.

CDR3 DNA: TGCGCCAGCAGCTTGGCCGGACGAGGGGACACTGAAGCTTTCTTT. It encodes CASSLAGRGDTEAFF. The chain couples TRBV5-1 to TRBJ1-1; a weak D match, TRBD1 (5 bases). V was shortened by 0 bases and J by 3 bases, with 12 bases between the two germline ends. CDR3 length: 15 amino acids. Germline V gene data show CDR1 as SGHRS and CDR2 as YFSETQ. Full variable domain (rest looked up from reference TRBV5-1 and TRBJ1-1): KAGVTQTPRYLIKTRGQQVTLSCSPISGHRSVSWYQQTPGQGLQFLFEYFSETQRNKGNFPGRFSGRQFSNSRSEMNVSTLELGDSALYLCASSLAGRGDTEAFFGQGTRLTVV.

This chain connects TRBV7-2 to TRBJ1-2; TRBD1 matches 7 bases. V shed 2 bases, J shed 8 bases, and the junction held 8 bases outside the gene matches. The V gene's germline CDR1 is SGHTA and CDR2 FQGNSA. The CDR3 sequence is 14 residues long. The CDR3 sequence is CASSLIQGRRGYTF. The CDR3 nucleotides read TGTGCCAGCAGCTTAATACAGGGGCGGAGAGGCTACACCTTC.

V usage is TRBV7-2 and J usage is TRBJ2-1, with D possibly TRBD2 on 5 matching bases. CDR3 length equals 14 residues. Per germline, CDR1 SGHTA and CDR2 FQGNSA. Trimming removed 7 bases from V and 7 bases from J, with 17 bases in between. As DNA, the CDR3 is TGTGCCAGCAAGGACGGCGGGTCGGGGAATGAGCAGTTCTTC. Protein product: CASKDGGSGNEQFF.

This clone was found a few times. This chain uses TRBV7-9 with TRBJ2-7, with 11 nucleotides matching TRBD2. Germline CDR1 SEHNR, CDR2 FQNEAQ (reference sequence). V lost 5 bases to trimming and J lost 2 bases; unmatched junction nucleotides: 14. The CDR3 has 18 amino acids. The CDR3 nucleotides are TGTGCCAGCAGCCTAAGGTCTAGCGGGGGGCTTACCCCCTACGAGCAGTACTTC. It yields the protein CASSLRSSGGLTPYEQYF.

The chain's CDR3 is CASSGRQGFGEQYF. In DNA form, the CDR3 reads TGTGCCAGCAGCGGAAGACAGGGATTCGGCGAGCAGTACTTC. This sequence joins TRBV7-9 and TRBJ2-7; 7 positions agree with TRBD1. CDR1 and CDR2 from the germline V gene are SEHNR and FQNEAQ (reference sequence). V was clipped by 5 bases and J by 6 bases; unmatched bases: 10. This CDR3 region has 14 residues.

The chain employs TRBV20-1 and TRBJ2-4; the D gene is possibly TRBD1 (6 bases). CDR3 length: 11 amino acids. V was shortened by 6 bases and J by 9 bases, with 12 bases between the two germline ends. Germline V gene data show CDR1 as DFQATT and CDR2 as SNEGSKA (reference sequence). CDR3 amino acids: CSAQGPGIQYF. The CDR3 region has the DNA TGCAGTGCACAGGGACCGGGCATTCAGTACTTC.

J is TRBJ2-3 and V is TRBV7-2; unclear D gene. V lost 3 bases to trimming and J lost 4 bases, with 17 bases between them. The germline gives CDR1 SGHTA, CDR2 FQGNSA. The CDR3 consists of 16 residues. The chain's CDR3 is CASSFNSYTPPDTQYF. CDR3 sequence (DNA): TGTGCCAGCAGCTTTAATAGTTACACTCCCCCAGATACGCAGTATTTT.

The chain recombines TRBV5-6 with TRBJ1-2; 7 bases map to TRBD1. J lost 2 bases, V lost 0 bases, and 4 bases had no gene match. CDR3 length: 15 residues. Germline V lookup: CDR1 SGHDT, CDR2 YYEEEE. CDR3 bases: TGTGCCAGCAGCTTGGGTTCAGGGGGAAACTATGGCTACACCTTC. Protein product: CASSLGSGGNYGYTF. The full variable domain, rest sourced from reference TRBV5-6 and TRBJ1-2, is DAGVTQSPTHLIKTRGQQVTLRCSPKSGHDTVSWYQQALGQGPQFIFQYYEEEERQRGNFPDRFSGHQFPNYSSELNVNALLLGDSALYLCASSLGSGGNYGYTFGSGTRLTVV.